The clone carrying this T cell receptor beta chain was counted many times. Its antigen is undetermined. The CDR3 sequence is 15 residues long. Germline V gives CDR1 MNHNS, CDR2 SASEGT. After removal of 6 bases from V and 2 bases from J, the junction contained 9 bases not matched to a gene. The source of the sample is a study of metastatic and nonmetastatic thyroid tumors. From the PCR reads, TCRdb re-called clones with MiXCR. The profile shows tens of thousands of clones, roughly an eighth of them singletons. Study observations and caveats: Benign nodules were reported to have significantly lower TCR beta diversity than malignant thyroid tumors, in blood and tumor.

Each patient came to thyroid surgery without any prior treatment (of any kind). J is TRBJ2-5 and V is TRBV6-1, with 7 bases that match TRBD2. This sequence originates from a female donor with papillary thyroid cancer or a benign thyroid nodule (not recorded which). Some clones in this sample may be carry-over from other donors' samples. Sequencing used blood. CDR3 nucleotides: TGTGCCAGCAGGACTATAAGCGGGACTCAAGAGACCCAGTACTTC. This sequence encodes CASRTISGTQETQYF.